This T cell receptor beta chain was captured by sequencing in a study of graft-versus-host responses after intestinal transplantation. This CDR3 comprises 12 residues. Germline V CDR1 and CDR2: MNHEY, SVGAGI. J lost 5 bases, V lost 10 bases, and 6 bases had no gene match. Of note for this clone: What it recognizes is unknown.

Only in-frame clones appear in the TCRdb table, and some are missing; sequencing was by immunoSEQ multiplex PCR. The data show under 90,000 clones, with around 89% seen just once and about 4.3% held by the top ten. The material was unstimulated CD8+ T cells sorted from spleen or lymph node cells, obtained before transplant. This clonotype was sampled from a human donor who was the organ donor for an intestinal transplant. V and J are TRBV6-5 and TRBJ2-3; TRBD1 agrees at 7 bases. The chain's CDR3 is CATLGQEDTQYF. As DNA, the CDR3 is TGTGCCACCCTCGGACAGGAAGATACGCAGTATTTT.